This is a list of T cell receptor beta chains from one sample in a study of memory CD4+ T cells and cytomegalovirus serostatus. Measured with immunoSEQ multiplex PCR; TCRdb has only the in-frame clones, and not every one. The sample lists about 92,000 clones, 80% occurring once. The source material was memory CD4+ T cells from blood. The receptors here all came from an adult in good health and CMV-seropositive. Both conserved end residues are part of each CDR3. The D gene is left open where the match is weak. The size of a clone is reported for some rows only, either as once, few or many, or as a class for expanded clones.

TRBV27	TRBJ1-2	TRBD1	once	CASSSRDRGYGYTF	TGTGCCAGCAGTTCCCGGGACAGGGGGTATGGCTACACCTTC
TRBV6-5	TRBJ2-5	TRBD1	-	CASSQDRGETQYF	TGTGCCAGCAGTCAAGACAGGGGAGAGACCCAGTACTTC
TRBV6-5	TRBJ2-2	TRBD1	-	CASSYTGQGGGELFF	TGTGCCAGCAGTTACACCGGACAGGGGGGCGGGGAGCTGTTTTTT
TRBV4-1	TRBJ2-7	TRBD1	few	CASSRQGTHDYEQYF	TGCGCCAGCAGCCGACAGGGGACTCACGACTACGAGCAGTACTTC
TRBV6-5	TRBJ1-4	-	-	CASSSRGAKNEKLFF	TGTGCCAGCAGCTCCCGAGGGGCAAAGAATGAAAAACTGTTTTTT
TRBV6-4	TRBJ1-1	TRBD1	-	CASRPRGGEVRTEAFF	TGTGCCAGCAGACCCAGGGGGGGTGAAGTTAGAACTGAAGCTTTCTTT
TRBV27	TRBJ2-3	-	-	CASSRWQGPYTDTQYF	TGTGCCAGCTCTCGTTGGCAGGGTCCCTACACAGATACGCAGTATTTT
TRBV12-2	TRBJ2-5	-	-	CASRLAGGRQNQETQYF	TGTGCAAGTCGCTTAGCGGGTGGTAGGCAGAACCAAGAGACCCAGTACTTC
TRBV19	TRBJ1-5	-	-	CASTARGGTPEIQPQHF	TGTGCCAGTACCGCCAGGGGCGGGACACCTGAGATCCAGCCCCAGCATTTT
TRBV7-2	TRBJ1-1	-	-	CASSLGTVNTEAFF	TGTGCCAGCAGCTTAGGGACAGTGAACACTGAAGCTTTCTTT
TRBV4-1	TRBJ1-1	-	-	CASSRTGQPNTEAFF	TGCGCCAGCAGCCGCACCGGACAGCCGAACACTGAAGCTTTCTTT
TRBV5-1	TRBJ2-7	TRBD2	-	CASRGGTSGTYEQYF	TGCGCCAGCAGGGGGGGGACTAGTGGAACCTACGAGCAGTACTTC
TRBV6-5	TRBJ2-1	-	-	CASSYSETPGNEQFF	TGTGCCAGCAGTTACTCGGAGACTCCCGGGAATGAGCAGTTCTTC
TRBV29-1	TRBJ1-3	-	-	CSAGEGGNTIYF	TGCAGCGCTGGGGAGGGGGGAAACACCATATATTTT
TRBV18	TRBJ2-2	TRBD2	once	CASSQRSGFTGELFF	TGTGCCAGCTCACAGCGTAGCGGGTTCACCGGGGAGCTGTTTTTT
TRBV11-2	TRBJ2-2	TRBD2	-	CASSLGNSGSKTGELFF	TGTGCCAGCAGCTTAGGCAATAGCGGGAGTAAAACCGGGGAGCTGTTTTTT
TRBV6-1	TRBJ1-5	-	-	CASSEDTRSNQPQHF	TGTGCCAGCAGTGAGGACACGCGGAGCAATCAGCCCCAGCATTTT
TRBV7-2	TRBJ1-1	-	-	CASSQDKNTEAFF	TGTGCCAGCAGTCAAGACAAGAACACTGAAGCTTTCTTT
TRBV19	TRBJ1-2	TRBD1	-	CASSIEDRASYGYTF	TGTGCCAGTAGTATAGAAGACAGGGCAAGCTATGGCTACACCTTC